The 14 T cell receptor beta chains presented below share a single source sample, sequenced in a study of cytomegalovirus exposure and HLA in healthy donors. 60 Vbeta and 13 Jbeta primers were used in PCR. Assay: immunoSEQ multiplex PCR; the TCRdb copy retains only in-frame clones and omits some. The sample shows 85,000 to 130,000 clones, 65% to 75% of them seen only once. Specimen: PBMCs. Receptors originate from a woman aged 18-35 years in good health and CMV-seropositive.

The chain has TRBV4-1 and TRBJ2-2; D perhaps matches TRBD1 (6 bases). CDR1 MGHRA and CDR2 YSYEKL come from the germline V gene. The CDR3 contains 16 residues. The V end lost 0 bases, the J end lost 5 bases, and 13 bases lay between the germline ends. The chain's CDR3 is CASSQDAGDVTGELFF. CDR3 coding DNA: TGCGCCAGCAGCCAAGATGCAGGGGACGTAACCGGGGAGCTGTTTTTT.

The chain couples TRBV27 to TRBJ2-1; unclear D gene. From germline, CDR1 is MNHEY and CDR2 SMNVEV (reference sequence). There are 14 residues in the CDR3. Trimming pared 1 base from V and 2 bases from J, leaving 6 bases between. This CDR3 is CASSLYGAYNEQFF. The CDR3 DNA reads TGTGCCAGCAGTTTATACGGTGCCTACAATGAGCAGTTCTTC.

Comment on this clone: Because it lacks the conserved phenylalanine or tryptophan at the end, this CDR3 is likely a read error. The V call is TRBV29-1, the J call TRBJ2-7, with 7 bases lining up with TRBD1. The germline gives CDR1 SQVTM, CDR2 ANQGSEA. V shed 1 base and J 1 base; nucleotides not matched to a gene: 4. The CDR3 runs 14 residues. For the CDR3, the DNA is TGCAGCGTTGAAGCCGGGACAGCTTCCTACGAGCAGTACTCC. This codes for CSVEAGTASYEQYS.

This chain joins TRBV30 and TRBJ1-4; the match to TRBD1 covers 8 bases. V gave up 0 bases and J gave up 8 bases; unmatched junction bases: 11. Germline V gene data show CDR1 as GTSNPN and CDR2 as SVGIG (reference sequence). CDR3 length equals 16 residues. CDR3 in DNA: TGTGCCTGGAGTGTGGTCTCGGACAGGGCCAGCGAAAAACTGTTTTTT. Its translation: CAWSVVSDRASEKLFF.

The rearrangement links TRBV29-1 to TRBJ1-2; D gene unclear. CDR3 length: 15 residues. Deletions cut 0 bases from V and 3 bases from J, with 14 bases between. Germline assignment: CDR1 SQVTM and CDR2 ANQGSEA. The CDR3 DNA reads as TGCAGCGTTGAAGATCGTCCCCCGGACTACTATGGCTACACCTTC. Its protein product is CSVEDRPPDYYGYTF.

The sample holds a few counts of this clone. The gene calls are TRBV9 and TRBJ2-5; TRBD1 agrees at 7 bases. J was trimmed by 5 bases and V by 2 bases; bases with no gene match: 3. This CDR3 comprises 13 residues. Germline V lookup: CDR1 SGDLS, CDR2 YYNGEE. DNA for the CDR3: TGTGCCAGCAGCGTGGCACAGGGGGAGACCCAGTACTTC. It yields the protein CASSVAQGETQYF. The full variable domain, completed using reference TRBV9 and TRBJ2-5, is DSGVTQTPKHLITATGQRVTLRCSPRSGDLSVYWYQQSLDQGLQFLIQYYNGEERAKGNILERFSAQQFPDLHSELNLSSLELGDSALYFCASSVAQGETQYFGPGTRLLVL.

V gene TRBV29-1 combines with J gene TRBJ1-1; maybe TRBD1 (5 bases). Deletions cut 6 bases from V and 1 base from J, with 12 bases between. The germline CDR1 and CDR2 sequences are SQVTM and ANQGSEA. CDR3 length equals 13 residues. CDR3 region: CSVPGLGNTEAFF. The DNA for the CDR3 is TGCAGCGTCCCGGGACTGGGGAACACTGAAGCTTTCTTT.

The chain employs TRBV7-9 and TRBJ2-7, with 10 positions matching TRBD2. CDR3 length: 17 residues. V trimming: 1 base; J trimming: 1 base; junction bases outside the gene matches: 7. In germline, CDR1 is SEHNR, CDR2 FQNEAQ (reference sequence). Here the CDR3 reads CASSLVGAGGRSYEQYF. The CDR3 DNA follows: TGTGCCAGCAGCTTAGTAGGAGCGGGAGGGCGGTCCTACGAGCAGTACTTC. The variable domain in full, with the rest retrieved from reference TRBV7-9 and TRBJ2-7, is DTGVSQNPRHKITKRGQNVTFRCDPISEHNRLYWYRQTLGQGPEFLTYFQNEAQLEKSRLLSDRFSAERPKGSFSTLEIQRTEQGDSAMYLCASSLVGAGGRSYEQYFGPGTRLTVT.

The chain uses TRBV5-1 and TRBJ2-1; TRBD2 matches at 7 bases. This CDR3 spans 17 amino acids. V trimming: 4 bases; J trimming: 4 bases; junction bases outside the gene matches: 14. From germline, CDR1 is SGHRS and CDR2 YFSETQ. The DNA of the CDR3 is TGCGCCAGCAGCAGTCAATTGGCACTAGCGAATTACAATGAGCAGTTCTTC. Its translation is CASSSQLALANYNEQFF. The complete variable domain, with remaining parts taken from reference TRBV5-1 and TRBJ2-1, reads KAGVTQTPRYLIKTRGQQVTLSCSPISGHRSVSWYQQTPGQGLQFLFEYFSETQRNKGNFPGRFSGRQFSNSRSEMNVSTLELGDSALYLCASSSQLALANYNEQFFGPGTRLTVL.

Only one count was recorded for this clone. The rearrangement joins TRBV12-2 to TRBJ2-3; the table's D call TRBD1 went unverified against the DNA. TRBV12-2 is classified as a pseudogene. CDR3 length: 12 residues. CDR3 sequence reads: CASRSGANTQYF. The CDR3 nucleotides are TGTGCAAGTCGCTCAGGGGCGAATACGCAGTATTTT.

This chain connects TRBV7-3 to TRBJ2-2, with 9 bases aligning to TRBD1. The trim removed 4 bases at V and 7 bases at J, leaving 7 bases unmatched. The germline V gene encodes CDR1 SGHTA and CDR2 FQGTGA. CDR3 size: 15 residues. The CDR3 sequence is CASSSWDRADGELFF. CDR3 in DNA: TGTGCCAGCAGCTCCTGGGACAGGGCTGACGGGGAGCTGTTTTTT.

The rearrangement uses TRBV10-3 and TRBJ2-2; possible D gene TRBD2, 5 bases. CDR3 length: 15 residues. V was clipped by 9 bases and J by 6 bases, with 20 bases between them. CDR1 is ENHRY and CDR2 is SYGVKD in the germline V gene. CDR3 sequence (DNA): TGTGCCATAAAACTAACACCGGGGAGCCCCGGGGAGCTGTTTTTT. Protein product: CAIKLTPGSPGELFF.

The chain employs TRBV5-1 and TRBJ2-7, with a possible D match to TRBD1 (5 bases). V shed 0 bases and J shed 1 base, with 8 bases lying between them. Germline V lookup: CDR1 SGHRS, CDR2 YFSETQ. The CDR3 has 14 amino acids. Here the CDR3 reads CASSLGQRSYEQYF. CDR3 DNA sequence: TGCGCCAGCAGCTTGGGACAGAGATCCTACGAGCAGTACTTC. Looking up the rest from reference TRBV5-1 and TRBJ2-7 gives the full variable domain: KAGVTQTPRYLIKTRGQQVTLSCSPISGHRSVSWYQQTPGQGLQFLFEYFSETQRNKGNFPGRFSGRQFSNSRSEMNVSTLELGDSALYLCASSLGQRSYEQYFGPGTRLTVT.

The rearrangement links TRBV9 to TRBJ2-3; a possible D gene is TRBD2 (5 bases). CDR1 is SGDLS, CDR2 YYNGEE, per germline. The CDR3 is made up of 14 amino acids. V was shortened by 0 bases and J by 6 bases, with 11 bases between the two germline ends. DNA for the CDR3: TGTGCCAGCAGCGTAGATCCTAGCATGGATACGCAGTATTTT. Its protein product is CASSVDPSMDTQYF. Full variable domain (missing parts from reference TRBV9 and TRBJ2-3): DSGVTQTPKHLITATGQRVTLRCSPRSGDLSVYWYQQSLDQGLQFLIQYYNGEERAKGNILERFSAQQFPDLHSELNLSSLELGDSALYFCASSVDPSMDTQYFGPGTRLTVL.